The TCR beta chain described here comes from a study of blood T cell repertoires in COVID-19. The protocol was immunoSEQ multiplex PCR, while the TCRdb copy is restricted to in-frame clones and leaves out a portion. The sample lists approximately 380,000 clones, approximately 90% occurring once. Germline CDR1 and CDR2: MNHEY and SVGAGI. The CDR3 covers 14 residues. J was trimmed by 5 bases and V by 0 bases; bases with no gene match: 3. The sequenced material came from PBMCs or T cells enriched from blood (not recorded which). This chain joins TRBV6-5 and TRBJ1-2; 7 bases align to TRBD1. The sequence derives from a woman under 30 who had recovered from COVID-19. The CDR3 region is CASSYSPGGYGYTF. The DNA for the CDR3 is TGTGCCAGCAGTTACTCTCCAGGGGGTTATGGCTACACCTTC.